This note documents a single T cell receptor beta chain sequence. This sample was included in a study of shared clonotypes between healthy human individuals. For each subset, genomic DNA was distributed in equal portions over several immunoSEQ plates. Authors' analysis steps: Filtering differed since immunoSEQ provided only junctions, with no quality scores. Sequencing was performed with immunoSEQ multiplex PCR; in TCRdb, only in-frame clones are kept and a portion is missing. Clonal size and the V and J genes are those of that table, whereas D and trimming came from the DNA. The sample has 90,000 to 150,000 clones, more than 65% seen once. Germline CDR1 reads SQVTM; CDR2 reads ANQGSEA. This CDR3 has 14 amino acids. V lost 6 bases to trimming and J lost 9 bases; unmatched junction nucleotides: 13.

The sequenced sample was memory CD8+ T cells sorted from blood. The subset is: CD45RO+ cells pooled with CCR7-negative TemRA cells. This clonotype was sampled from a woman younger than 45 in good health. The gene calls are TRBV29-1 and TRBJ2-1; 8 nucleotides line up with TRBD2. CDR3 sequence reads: CSVASGGGDGEQFF. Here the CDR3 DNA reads TGCAGCGTCGCGAGCGGGGGAGGGGACGGTGAGCAGTTCTTC.